These 13 T cell receptor beta chains share one sample of origin, sequenced in a study of CD8 T cells in Susac syndrome. RNA, at roughly 0.5 to 1 ug, was reverse transcribed with random hexamers. A single record per CDR3 protein comes from TCRdb applying MiXCR to the immunoSEQ multiplex PCR reads. The sample has more than 150,000 distinct CDR3 sequences; approximately 96% are singletons. Sequenced material: CD4+ T cells from PBMCs. The receptors stem from a human donor in good health.

This chain joins TRBV12-3 or TRBV12-4 and TRBJ1-3; D is unclear. This CDR3 comprises 13 residues. Between the trimmed V and J ends, which lost 8 bases and 0 bases, there was a span of 8 bases. The CDR3 DNA follows: TGTGCCAGCGCTCGGGGCTCTGGAAACACCATATATTTT. Protein sequence: CASARGSGNTIYF.

The genes are TRBV9 and TRBJ2-7; no firm D call. The germline V gene encodes CDR1 SGDLS and CDR2 YYNGEE. This CDR3 is 13 amino acids long. V shed 10 bases and J shed 3 bases, with 17 bases lying between them. The CDR3 sequence: CAHRVPHFYEQYF. CDR3 sequence (DNA): TGTGCCCATAGGGTTCCCCATTTCTACGAGCAGTACTTC.

This chain links TRBV20-1 with TRBJ2-5; no firm D call. This CDR3 comprises 13 residues. With 1 base removed from V and 5 bases from J, the gap between germline ends came to 11 bases. The germline CDR1 and CDR2 sequences are DFQATT and SNEGSKA (reference sequence). The CDR3 loop is CSARGPRKETQYF. DNA of the CDR3: TGCAGTGCTAGAGGTCCCCGGAAGGAGACCCAGTACTTC.

The chain combines TRBV24-1 with TRBJ1-5, with 8 positions matching TRBD1. Germline V gene lookup returns CDR1 KGHDR and CDR2 SFDVKD. With 5 bases clipped from V and 6 bases from J, the junction kept 11 bases outside the gene matches. The length of the CDR3 is 16 residues. This CDR3 is CATSGDRGEVGQPQHF. The CDR3 nucleotides are TGTGCCACCAGTGGTGACAGGGGCGAAGTTGGTCAGCCCCAGCATTTT.

This clonotype was detected once. The chain carries TRBV29-1 and TRBJ2-7, with 9 bases matching TRBD2. V was pared by 1 base and J by 6 bases, with 4 bases of the junction left unmatched. The CDR3 length is 13 residues. The germline CDR1 and CDR2 sequences are SQVTM and ANQGSEA. The CDR3 reads CSVEAAGGREQYF. In DNA, the CDR3 is TGCAGCGTTGAAGCGGCGGGGGGGCGCGAGCAGTACTTC.

In its sample, this clonotype was seen once. This rearrangement joins TRBV20-1 to TRBJ2-7; perhaps TRBD2 as D (6 bases). Germline loops: CDR1 DFQATT, CDR2 SNEGSKA (reference sequence). Trimming took 5 bases from V and 4 from J, leaving 9 bases between them. The CDR3 spans 11 residues. CDR3 sequence reads: CSAPSAYEQYF. CDR3 DNA: TGCAGTGCTCCTAGCGCTTACGAGCAGTACTTC.

The gene calls are TRBV20-1 and TRBJ1-3; D is unresolved. From germline, CDR1 is DFQATT and CDR2 SNEGSKA (reference sequence). Trimming took off 5 bases at V and 2 bases at J, with 7 bases between the two ends. The CDR3 consists of 12 residues. This chain's CDR3 is CSARAPGNTIYF. In DNA, the CDR3 is TGCAGTGCTCGGGCACCTGGAAACACCATATATTTT.

The gene calls are TRBV18 and TRBJ2-7; perhaps D is TRBD1 or TRBD2 (5 bases each). The germline gives CDR1 KGHSH, CDR2 LQKENI. The CDR3 runs 13 residues. V lost 6 bases to trimming and J lost 0 bases, with 9 bases between them. The CDR3 nucleotides read TGTGCCAGCTCCCCTGGGACCTCCTACGAGCAGTACTTC. Its protein product is CASSPGTSYEQYF.

The rearrangement joins TRBV3-1 to TRBJ2-5; 9 bases are shared with TRBD2. In germline, CDR1 is LGHDT, CDR2 YNNKEL (reference sequence). The CDR3 is 16 residues long. J gave up 2 bases and V 0 bases, and 4 bases lay outside the gene matches. Here the CDR3 reads CASSQELAGRQETQYF. CDR3 in DNA: TGTGCCAGCAGCCAAGAGCTAGCGGGGAGGCAAGAGACCCAGTACTTC.

The chain couples TRBV18 to TRBJ2-7; 8 bases map to TRBD1. The junction had 7 bases not matched to a gene; V was cut back by 5 bases and J by 7 bases. This CDR3 comprises 13 residues. CDR1 and CDR2 from the germline V gene are KGHSH and LQKENI. CDR3 loop: CASSWTGPREQYF. The CDR3 region has the DNA TGTGCCAGCTCATGGACAGGGCCGAGGGAGCAGTACTTC.

This chain joins TRBV7-2 and TRBJ1-2; D unclear. The CDR3 is 16 amino acids. Germline-derived CDR1 and CDR2 are SGHTA and FQGNSA. V was clipped by 4 bases and J by 3 bases, with 18 bases between them. The CDR3 sequence is CASSSMGGSGDYGYTF. The CDR3 DNA reads TGTGCCAGCAGCTCCATGGGTGGGAGCGGGGACTATGGCTACACCTTC. Variable domain in full (rest from reference TRBV7-2 and TRBJ1-2): GAGVSQSPSNKVTEKGKDVELRCDPISGHTALYWYRQSLGQGLEFLIYFQGNSAPDKSGLPSDRFSAERTGGSVSTLTIQRTQQEDSAVYLCASSSMGGSGDYGYTFGSGTRLTVV.

The chain carries TRBV5-6 and TRBJ1-1, with TRBD1 as a possible D gene (6 bases). The CDR3 consists of 15 residues. Trimming left V 4 bases short and J 1 base short, with 14 bases between. The V gene's germline CDR1 is SGHDT and CDR2 YYEEEE. Written as DNA, the CDR3 is TGTGCCAGCAGCACCTCTCCGGACAGGAACACTGAAGCTTTCTTT. Translation: CASSTSPDRNTEAFF. Using reference TRBV5-6 and TRBJ1-1 for the parts outside the CDR3, the full variable domain is DAGVTQSPTHLIKTRGQQVTLRCSPKSGHDTVSWYQQALGQGPQFIFQYYEEEERQRGNFPDRFSGHQFPNYSSELNVNALLLGDSALYLCASSTSPDRNTEAFFGQGTRLTVV.

V is TRBV15 and J is TRBJ2-5; D is perhaps TRBD1 or TRBD2 (5 bases each). Trimming left V 3 bases short and J 1 base short, with 12 bases between. The CDR3 contains 15 residues. From germline, CDR1 is LNHNV and CDR2 YYDKDF (reference sequence). The CDR3 sequence: CATSRGDGAQETQYF. In nucleotides, the CDR3 is TGTGCCACCAGCAGGGGCGACGGGGCCCAAGAGACCCAGTACTTC.